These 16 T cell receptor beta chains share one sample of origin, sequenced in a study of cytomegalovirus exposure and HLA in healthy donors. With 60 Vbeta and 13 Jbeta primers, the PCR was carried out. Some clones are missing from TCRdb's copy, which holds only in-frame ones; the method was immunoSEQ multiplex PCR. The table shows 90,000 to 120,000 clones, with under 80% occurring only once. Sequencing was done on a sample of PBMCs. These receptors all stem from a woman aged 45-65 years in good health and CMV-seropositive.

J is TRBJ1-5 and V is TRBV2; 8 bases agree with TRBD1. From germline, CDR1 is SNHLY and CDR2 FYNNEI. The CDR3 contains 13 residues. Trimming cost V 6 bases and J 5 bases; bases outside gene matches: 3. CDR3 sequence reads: CASRGQGDQPQHF. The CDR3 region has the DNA TGTGCCAGCAGAGGACAGGGCGATCAGCCCCAGCATTTT.

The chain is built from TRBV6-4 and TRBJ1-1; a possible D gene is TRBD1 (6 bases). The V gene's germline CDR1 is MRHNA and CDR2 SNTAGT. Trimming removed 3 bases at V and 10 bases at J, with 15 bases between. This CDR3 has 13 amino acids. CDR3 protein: CASSEKLDSPAFF. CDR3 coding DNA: TGTGCCAGCAGTGAAAAACTGGACAGCCCAGCTTTCTTT.

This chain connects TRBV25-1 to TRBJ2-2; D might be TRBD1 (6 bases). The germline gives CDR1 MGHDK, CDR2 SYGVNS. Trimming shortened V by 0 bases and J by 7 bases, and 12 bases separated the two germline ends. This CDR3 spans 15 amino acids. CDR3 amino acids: CASSEYMGAIGELFF. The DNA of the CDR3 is TGTGCCAGCAGTGAATATATGGGGGCAATCGGGGAGCTGTTTTTT. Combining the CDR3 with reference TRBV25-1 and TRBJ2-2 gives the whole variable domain EADIYQTPRYLVIGTGKKITLECSQTMGHDKMYWYQQDPGMELHLIHYSYGVNSTEKGDLSSESTVSRIRTEHFPLTLESARPSHTSQYLCASSEYMGAIGELFFGEGSRLTVL.

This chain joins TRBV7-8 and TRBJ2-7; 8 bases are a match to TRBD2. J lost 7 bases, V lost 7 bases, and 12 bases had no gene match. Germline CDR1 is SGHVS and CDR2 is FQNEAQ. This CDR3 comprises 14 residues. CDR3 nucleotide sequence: TGTGCCAGCACCCCTAGGGGGGCTAGCGGGGAGCAGTACTTC. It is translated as CASTPRGASGEQYF.

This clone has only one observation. CDR3 sequence reads: CASSYFGTGGASGYTF. CDR3 bases: TGTGCCAGCAGTTACTTTGGGACAGGGGGCGCGAGTGGCTACACCTTC. The chain recombines TRBV6-5 with TRBJ1-2, with 12 bases fitting TRBD1. With 1 base clipped from V and 7 bases from J, the junction kept 7 bases outside the gene matches. The CDR3 runs 16 residues. Germline V lookup: CDR1 MNHEY, CDR2 SVGAGI.

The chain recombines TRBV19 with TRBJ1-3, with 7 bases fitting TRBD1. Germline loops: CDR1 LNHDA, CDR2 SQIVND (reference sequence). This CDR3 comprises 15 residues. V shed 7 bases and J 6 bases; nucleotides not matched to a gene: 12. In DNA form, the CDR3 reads TGTGCCAGTACGGGATTGGGACAGTATCTAAACACCATATATTTT. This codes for CASTGLGQYLNTIYF.

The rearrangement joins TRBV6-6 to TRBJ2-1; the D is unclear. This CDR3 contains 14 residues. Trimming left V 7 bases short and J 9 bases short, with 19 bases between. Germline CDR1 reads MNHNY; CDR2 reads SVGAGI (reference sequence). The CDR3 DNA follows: TGTGCCAGCAACCCCCCTGTACGAGCTGGTGAGCAGTTCTTC. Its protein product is CASNPPVRAGEQFF.

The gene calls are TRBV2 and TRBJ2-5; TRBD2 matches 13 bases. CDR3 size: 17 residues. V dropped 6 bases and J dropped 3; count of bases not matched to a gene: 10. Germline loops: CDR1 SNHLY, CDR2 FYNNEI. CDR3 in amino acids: CASRVRGLAGSKETQYF. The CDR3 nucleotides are TGTGCCAGCAGGGTTCGGGGACTAGCGGGAAGTAAAGAGACCCAGTACTTC.

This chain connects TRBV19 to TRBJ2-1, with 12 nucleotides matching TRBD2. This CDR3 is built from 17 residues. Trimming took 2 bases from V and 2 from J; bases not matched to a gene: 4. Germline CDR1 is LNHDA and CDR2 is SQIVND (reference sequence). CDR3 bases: TGTGCCAGTAGTATATCCCGACTAGCGGGGGCCTACAATGAGCAGTTCTTC. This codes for CASSISRLAGAYNEQFF.

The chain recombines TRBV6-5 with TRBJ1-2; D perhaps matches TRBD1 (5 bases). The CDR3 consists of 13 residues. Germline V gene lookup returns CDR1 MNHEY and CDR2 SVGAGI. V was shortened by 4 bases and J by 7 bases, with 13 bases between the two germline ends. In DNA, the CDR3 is TGTGCCAGCAGTTTCCGGGGGAATGGTGGCTACACCTTC. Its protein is CASSFRGNGGYTF.

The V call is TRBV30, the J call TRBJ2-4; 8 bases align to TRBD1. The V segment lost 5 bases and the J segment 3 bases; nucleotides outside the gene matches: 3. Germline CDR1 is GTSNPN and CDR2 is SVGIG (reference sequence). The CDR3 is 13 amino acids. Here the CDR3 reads CAWGQGDKNIQYF. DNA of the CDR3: TGTGCCTGGGGACAGGGTGACAAAAACATTCAGTACTTC.

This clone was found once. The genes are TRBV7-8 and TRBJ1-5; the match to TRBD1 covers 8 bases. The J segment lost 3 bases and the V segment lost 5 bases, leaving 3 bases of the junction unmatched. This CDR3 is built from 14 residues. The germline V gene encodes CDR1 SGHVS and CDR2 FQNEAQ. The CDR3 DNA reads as TGTGCCAGCAGCCAGGGACAGGCCAATCAGCCCCAGCATTTT. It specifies CASSQGQANQPQHF.

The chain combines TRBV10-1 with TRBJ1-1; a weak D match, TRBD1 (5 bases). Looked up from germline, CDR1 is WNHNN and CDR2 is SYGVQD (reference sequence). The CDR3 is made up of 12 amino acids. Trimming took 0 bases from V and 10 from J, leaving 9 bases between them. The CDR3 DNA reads TGCGCCAGCAGTGAGTCTGGGGCTCCAGCTTTCTTT. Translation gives CASSESGAPAFF.

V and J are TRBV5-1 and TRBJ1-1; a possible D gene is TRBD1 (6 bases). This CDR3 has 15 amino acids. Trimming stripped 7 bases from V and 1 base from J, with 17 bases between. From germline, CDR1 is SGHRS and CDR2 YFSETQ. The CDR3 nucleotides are TGCGCCAGCCGGGCGGGGGGCGATTCGAACACTGAAGCTTTCTTT. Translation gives CASRAGGDSNTEAFF.

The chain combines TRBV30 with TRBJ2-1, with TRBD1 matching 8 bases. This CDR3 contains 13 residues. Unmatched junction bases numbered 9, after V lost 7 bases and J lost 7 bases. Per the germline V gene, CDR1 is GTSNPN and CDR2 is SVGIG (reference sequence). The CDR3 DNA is TGTGCCTTGGACAGGGCTAACTCTAATGAGCAGTTCTTC. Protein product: CALDRANSNEQFF.

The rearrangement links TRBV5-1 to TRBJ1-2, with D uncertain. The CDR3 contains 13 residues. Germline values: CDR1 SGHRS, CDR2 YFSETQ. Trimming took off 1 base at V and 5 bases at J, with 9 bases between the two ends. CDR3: CASSLSGDYGYTF. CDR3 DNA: TGCGCCAGCAGCTTGAGTGGAGATTATGGCTACACCTTC.